This TCR beta chain was sequenced during a study of regulatory T cells in long-lasting Graves disease. Researchers made TCR beta libraries by using iRepertoire HTBI primers and running Arm-PCR on CDR3 regions. Original data processing: The identification of 60 or so TRBV and some 13 TRBJ segments was made across samples. TCRdb passed the multiplex PCR reads through MiXCR, listing each CDR3 protein once. None of the V and J calls come from the authors' own analysis; TCRdb made them. This repertoire shows roughly 500,000 distinct CDR3 sequences, 20% to 25% found once; its top ten account for roughly 7%. Time point: persistent/refractory GD, antithyroid drugs over 5 years with positive TRAb. The TCR library used RNA extracted from PBMCs. About this clonotype itself: One junction end disagrees with the germline gene, perhaps due to a read error.

The CDR3 has 14 residues. CDR1 and CDR2 from the germline V gene are SGHRS and YFSETQ. The sample in question was peripheral blood mononuclear cells (PBMCs), obtained when the disease was refractory, from a patient treated with antithyroid drugs. The sequence came from a female donor with Graves disease. V is TRBV5-1 and J is TRBJ2-4; D is undetermined. Here the CDR3 DNA reads TGCGCCAGCAGCTTGGAGGGCATAAAAACCATTCAGTACTTC. This gives the protein CASSLEGIKTIQYF.